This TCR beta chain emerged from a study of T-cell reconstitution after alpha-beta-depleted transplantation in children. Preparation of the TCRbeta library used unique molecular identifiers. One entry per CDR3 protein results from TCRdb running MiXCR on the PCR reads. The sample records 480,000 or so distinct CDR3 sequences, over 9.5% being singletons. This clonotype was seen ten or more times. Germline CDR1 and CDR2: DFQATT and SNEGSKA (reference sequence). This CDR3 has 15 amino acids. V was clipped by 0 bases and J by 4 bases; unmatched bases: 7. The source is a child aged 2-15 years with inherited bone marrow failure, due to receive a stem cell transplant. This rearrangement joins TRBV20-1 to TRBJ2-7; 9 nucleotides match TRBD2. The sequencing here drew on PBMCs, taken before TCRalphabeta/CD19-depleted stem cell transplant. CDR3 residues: CSARDVREGLYEQYF. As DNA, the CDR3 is TGCAGTGCTAGAGATGTGCGGGAGGGCCTTTACGAGCAGTACTTC.